This TCR beta chain originates from a study of cytomegalovirus exposure and HLA in healthy donors. V lost 6 bases to trimming and J lost 6 bases; unmatched junction nucleotides: 1. Germline loops: CDR1 MDHEN, CDR2 SYDVKM. The CDR3 consists of 13 residues. PCR amplification relied on 60 Vbeta primers (plus 13 Jbeta primers). Here immunoSEQ multiplex PCR was the method, and the copy in TCRdb shows in-frame clones only, minus some. The data hold over 100,000 clones, with over 60% observed a single time. For this clone: Its antigen is not known.

Points from the study as a whole: In a later analysis, a missense DCLRE1C variant was linked to TCR beta V- and J-gene trimming. Roughly even sequencing depth across donors was the assumption behind the presence/absence analyses. Across donors, most TCRs were seen rarely, yet some public ones were widespread. DRB1 showed the most TCR associations and HLA-C the fewest in a later analysis, as rates varied by HLA locus.

The source of this sequence is a man younger than 45 in good health and CMV-seropositive. The genes are TRBV28 and TRBJ1-6, with 8 positions matching TRBD1. The sample consisted of PBMCs. This chain's CDR3 is CASRGQANSPLHF. The CDR3 region has the DNA TGTGCCAGCAGGGGACAGGCTAATTCACCCCTCCACTTT.